This T cell receptor beta chain was observed in a study of cytomegalovirus exposure and HLA in healthy donors. Study-level information: Falling in the Caucasian-associated ancestry cluster were 80% to 85% of 398 genotyped donors. General study findings and limits: For most TCR sequences rarity was the rule, although some public TCRs occurred in many donors. As confirmed in vitro, a few CMV-associated chains were specific for CMV antigens.

The PCR employed 60 Vbeta primers together with 13 Jbeta primers. The method was immunoSEQ multiplex PCR; TCRdb's version includes in-frame clones alone and lacks a portion of them. The sample has about 190,000 clones; more than 75% are singletons. The table lists this clone with a few counts. The antigen is unknown. This CDR3 has 10 residues. The germline V gene encodes CDR1 DFQATT and CDR2 SNEGSKA (reference sequence). Sequenced: PBMCs. This TCR derives from a woman between 18 and 29 years old in good health and CMV-seronegative. The chain has TRBV20-1 and TRBJ2-7; D possibly corresponds to TRBD1 (5 bases). The CDR3 spells CSADTYEQYF. The CDR3 DNA follows: TGCAGCGCGGACACCTACGAGCAGTACTTC.